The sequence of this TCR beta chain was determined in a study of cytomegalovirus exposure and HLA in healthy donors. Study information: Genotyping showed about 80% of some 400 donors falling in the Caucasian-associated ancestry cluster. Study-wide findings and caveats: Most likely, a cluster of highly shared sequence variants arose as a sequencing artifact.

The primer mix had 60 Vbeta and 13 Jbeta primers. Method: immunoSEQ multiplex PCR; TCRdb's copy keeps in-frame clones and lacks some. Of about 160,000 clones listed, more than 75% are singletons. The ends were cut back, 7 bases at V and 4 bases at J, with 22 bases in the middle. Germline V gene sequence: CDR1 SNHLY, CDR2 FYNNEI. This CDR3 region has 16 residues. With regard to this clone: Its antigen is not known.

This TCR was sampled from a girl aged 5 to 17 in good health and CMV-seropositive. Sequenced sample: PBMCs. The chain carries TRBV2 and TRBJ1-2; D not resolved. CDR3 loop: CASILGVDVRVYGYTF. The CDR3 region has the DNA TGTGCCAGCATCTTGGGAGTTGATGTCCGGGTCTATGGCTACACCTTC.